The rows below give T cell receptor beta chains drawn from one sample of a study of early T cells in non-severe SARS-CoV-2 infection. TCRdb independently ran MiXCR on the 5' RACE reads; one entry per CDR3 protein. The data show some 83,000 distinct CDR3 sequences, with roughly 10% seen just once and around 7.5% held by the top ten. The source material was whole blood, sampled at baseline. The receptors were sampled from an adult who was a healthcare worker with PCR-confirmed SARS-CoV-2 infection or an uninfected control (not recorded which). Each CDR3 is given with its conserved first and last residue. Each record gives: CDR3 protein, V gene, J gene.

cdr3_aa: CASSFYSGTMGDTQYF; v_call: TRBV11-2; j_call: TRBJ2-3
cdr3_aa: CASSLDPGQGKETQYF; v_call: TRBV7-9; j_call: TRBJ2-5
cdr3_aa: CATSEAGTSDTQYF; v_call: TRBV24-1; j_call: TRBJ2-3
cdr3_aa: CASRVNRGDSYNEQFF; v_call: TRBV7-3; j_call: TRBJ2-1
cdr3_aa: CASSSTPLSGTYEQYF; v_call: TRBV11-2; j_call: TRBJ2-7
cdr3_aa: CASSPWTSWRDTDTQYF; v_call: TRBV3-1; j_call: TRBJ2-3
cdr3_aa: CSAAGTGGTGELFF; v_call: TRBV20-1; j_call: TRBJ2-2
cdr3_aa: CAIRSDRITDTQYF; v_call: TRBV10-3; j_call: TRBJ2-3
cdr3_aa: CASRSGLLNTEAFF; v_call: TRBV2; j_call: TRBJ1-1
cdr3_aa: CASSYGGLNTEAFF; v_call: TRBV28; j_call: TRBJ1-1
cdr3_aa: CASSLVYEQYF; v_call: TRBV7-2; j_call: TRBJ2-7
cdr3_aa: CATSTDRGHEQFF; v_call: TRBV15; j_call: TRBJ2-1
cdr3_aa: CAVDRSYNEQFF; v_call: TRBV30; j_call: TRBJ2-1
cdr3_aa: CASSLGHQSNEQFF; v_call: TRBV11-2; j_call: TRBJ2-1
cdr3_aa: CASSTQRQYYEQYF; v_call: TRBV28; j_call: TRBJ2-7
cdr3_aa: CSGQFYYEQYF; v_call: TRBV20-1; j_call: TRBJ2-7
cdr3_aa: CASSIKPGLGRGAYEQYF; v_call: TRBV27; j_call: TRBJ2-7
cdr3_aa: CASSSNLYSPLHF; v_call: TRBV2; j_call: TRBJ1-6
cdr3_aa: CASSWTSGRIGELFF; v_call: TRBV5-5; j_call: TRBJ2-2
cdr3_aa: CASSQRKDGGLAGYEQYF; v_call: TRBV3-1; j_call: TRBJ2-7
cdr3_aa: CASYPGTSVTGELFF; v_call: TRBV27; j_call: TRBJ2-2
cdr3_aa: CASSQVGGPRSSYEQYF; v_call: TRBV4-2; j_call: TRBJ2-7
cdr3_aa: CASNSIGGLAGGSYEQYF; v_call: TRBV2; j_call: TRBJ2-7
cdr3_aa: CASSAMTSGRDNEQFF; v_call: TRBV7-9; j_call: TRBJ2-1
cdr3_aa: CASSFTSGSTDTQYF; v_call: TRBV12-3/TRBV12-4; j_call: TRBJ2-3
cdr3_aa: CASSPGGYYEQYF; v_call: TRBV28; j_call: TRBJ2-7
cdr3_aa: CRASGTAAQQYF; v_call: TRBV20-1; j_call: TRBJ2-7
cdr3_aa: CASSLTLGGRGGETQYF; v_call: TRBV3-1; j_call: TRBJ2-5
cdr3_aa: CASSIGGSGLYNEQFF; v_call: TRBV19; j_call: TRBJ2-1
cdr3_aa: CASSLGSLGAWYNEQFF; v_call: TRBV12-3/TRBV12-4; j_call: TRBJ2-1
cdr3_aa: CASRSGSTGELFF; v_call: TRBV5-1; j_call: TRBJ2-2